This T cell receptor (beta chain) emerged from a study of blood T cell repertoires in COVID-19. Study at large: COVID-19 samples collected from the United States, Italy and Spain covered acute and convalescent phases.

The table came from immunoSEQ multiplex PCR; TCRdb's copy has only in-frame clones and leaves some out. The sample gives under 350,000 clones, around four fifths of which show up once; 8.5% to 9.5% is in the top ten. Germline V CDR1 and CDR2: SEHNR, FQNEAQ (reference sequence). Trimming shortened V by 8 bases and J by 12 bases, and 14 bases separated the two germline ends. This CDR3 contains 11 residues. This chain links TRBV7-9 with TRBJ2-1; D possibly corresponds to TRBD1 (6 bases). The origin of this receptor is a woman in her forties or fifties who had recovered from COVID-19. The material sequenced was peripheral blood. The CDR3: CASQTGPRQFF. CDR3 nucleotide sequence: TGTGCCAGCCAAACAGGGCCCAGGCAGTTCTTC.